Presented here are 6 T cell receptor beta chains from one specimen sequenced in a study of vaccination effects on CD4 cells after COVID-19 (dated by TCRdb to 2022 to 2024). Preparation of the library involved the immunoSEQ multiplex PCR assay. Held by TCRdb, this immuneACCESS table contains in-frame sequences only and omits some clones. Under half of the omission traces to an unresolved V gene where checked; the cause of the rest is unknown. In all, the sample holds roughly 51,000 clones, and 65% to 80% of those were seen once. The leading ten clones occupy approximately 5.1% of the sample. No antigens are known for them. After roughly 11 days of culture, CD4+ T cells were isolated with the EasySep CD4+ T cell isolation kit. PCR-confirmed SARS-CoV-2 infection had occurred in convalescent patients between March and December 2020, before the Alpha, Beta and Delta variants emerged in the United States. Each participant got two doses of an mRNA SARS-CoV-2 vaccine, either BNT162b2 or mRNA-1273.

The sequencing used CD4+ T cells from PBMCs cultured without peptide, collected after COVID-19 vaccination. These receptors were taken from a human donor who had a prior SARS-CoV-2 infection.

This chain joins TRBV4-3 and TRBJ2-7; 9 nucleotides match TRBD2. Germline CDR1 reads LGHNA; CDR2 reads YSLEER. Trimming took 0 bases from V and 7 from J; bases not matched to a gene: 10. The CDR3 is made up of 16 amino acids. CDR3 nucleotide sequence: TGCGCCAGCAGCCAAGATCGGGCGGGAGGGCCGGTGGAGCAGTACTTC. Translating it yields CASSQDRAGGPVEQYF.

This clone is labeled as medium-sized. The chain employs TRBV14 and TRBJ1-2; D unresolved. The germline CDR1 and CDR2 sequences are SGHDN and FVKESK. Deletions cut 5 bases from V and 4 bases from J, with 14 bases between. The CDR3 extends over 14 amino acids. The CDR3 DNA is TGTGCCAGCAGCTTCTACAGCGGACTCTATGGCTACACCTTC. Protein: CASSFYSGLYGYTF.

The J gene is TRBJ2-1, the V gene TRBV19; possibly TRBD2 for D (6 bases). The CDR3 covers 15 residues. Germline V gives CDR1 LNHDA, CDR2 SQIVND (reference sequence). The V and J ends lost 8 bases and 0 bases respectively, with 14 bases between them. DNA for the CDR3: TGTGCCAGTGGATGGGACTTGAGCTCCTACAATGAGCAGTTCTTC. Its protein product is CASGWDLSSYNEQFF. Variable domain in full (rest from reference TRBV19 and TRBJ2-1): DGGITQSPKYLFRKEGQNVTLSCEQNLNHDAMYWYRQDPGQGLRLIYYSQIVNDFQKGDIAEGYSVSREKKESFPLTVTSAQKNPTAFYLCASGWDLSSYNEQFFGPGTRLTVL.

V gene TRBV5-6 combines with J gene TRBJ1-3; 11 bases align to TRBD1. This CDR3 region has 16 residues. The J segment lost 3 bases and the V segment lost 4 bases, leaving 6 bases of the junction unmatched. CDR1 is SGHDT, CDR2 YYEEEE, per germline. CDR3 sequence: CASSRDRGILGNTIYF. DNA for the CDR3: TGTGCCAGCAGCCGGGACAGGGGGATTCTTGGAAACACCATATATTTT. The full variable domain, rest sourced from reference TRBV5-6 and TRBJ1-3, is DAGVTQSPTHLIKTRGQQVTLRCSPKSGHDTVSWYQQALGQGPQFIFQYYEEEERQRGNFPDRFSGHQFPNYSSELNVNALLLGDSALYLCASSRDRGILGNTIYFGEGSWLTVV.

The chain uses TRBV28 and TRBJ2-7, with 9 positions matching TRBD2. The CDR3 extends over 17 amino acids. CDR1 and CDR2 (germline): MDHEN, SYDVKM. After removal of 8 bases from V and 4 bases from J, the junction contained 18 bases not matched to a gene. The CDR3 DNA reads as TGTGCCAGCGGCAATCAGGGCTGGCGGGAGGGCCTGTACGAGCAGTACTTC. Encoded protein: CASGNQGWREGLYEQYF.

This clone was seen a single time. The genes are TRBV19 and TRBJ2-2, with D possibly matching TRBD1 (5 bases). V was cut by 10 bases and J by 3 bases, with 9 bases left in between. The germline V gene encodes CDR1 LNHDA and CDR2 SQIVND (reference sequence). The CDR3 has 12 residues. Here the CDR3 reads CATFRDTGELFF. CDR3 in DNA: TGTGCCACCTTCAGGGACACCGGGGAGCTGTTTTTT. The whole variable domain, remainder taken from reference TRBV19 and TRBJ2-2, is DGGITQSPKYLFRKEGQNVTLSCEQNLNHDAMYWYRQDPGQGLRLIYYSQIVNDFQKGDIAEGYSVSREKKESFPLTVTSAQKNPTAFYLCATFRDTGELFFGEGSRLTVL.